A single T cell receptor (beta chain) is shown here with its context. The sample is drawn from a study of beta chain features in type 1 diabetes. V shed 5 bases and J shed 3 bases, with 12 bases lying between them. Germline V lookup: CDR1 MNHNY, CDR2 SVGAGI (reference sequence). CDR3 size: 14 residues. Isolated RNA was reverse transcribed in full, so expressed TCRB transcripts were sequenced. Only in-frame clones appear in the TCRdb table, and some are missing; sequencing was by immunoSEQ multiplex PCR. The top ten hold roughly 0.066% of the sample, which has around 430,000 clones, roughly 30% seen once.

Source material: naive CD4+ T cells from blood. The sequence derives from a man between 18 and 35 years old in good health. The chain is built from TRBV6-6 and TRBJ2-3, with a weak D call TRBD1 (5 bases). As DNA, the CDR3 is TGTGCCAGCAGTAGCAGGGTCATAACAGATACGCAGTATTTT. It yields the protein CASSSRVITDTQYF.